This T cell receptor (beta chain) originates from a study of blood T cell repertoires in COVID-19 (dated by TCRdb to 2020 to 2021). Describing the broader study: Samples from collaborators originated in the United States, Italy and Spain and spanned both the acute and convalescent phases of COVID-19. A freely available public database, intended as a resource for researchers studying the immune response to SARS-CoV-2, is where the repertoires were released. HLA class I and class II types, where available, came from metadata supplied by the sample provider rather than from assay-based typing. The prospective study material was composed of cDNA or gDNA derived from T cells, B-cell-depleted T cells, or PBMCs. The samples were drawn from the first 160 participants of the ongoing ImmuneRACE study and from some 1,300 subjects provided by 6 global collaborators. Sample metadata almost always included a de-identified subject ID, COVID-19 status, age in years and sex. Deeply sampled blood TCRbeta repertoires from subjects exposed to, actively infected with, or recovered from COVID-19 were included in the dataset. Points the paper makes about the study in general: How much clinical and demographic metadata was included differed by source and by participant, and the metadata was provided uncurated.

A single count supports this clone. The antigen it recognizes is unknown. No per-base quality is available; no much larger clone lies one base away. Another Seattle source contributed samples from volunteer blood donors who had recovered from COVID-19. The collaborating institutions used their own protocols to collect whole blood in K2EDTA tubes. For TCRbeta analysis, collaborators shipped samples in one of three forms: frozen whole blood, isolated PBMCs, or DNA extracted from either of those sample types. Including the terminal cysteine and phenylalanine, the CDR3 comprises 14 residues. Only the CDR3 DNA is retained, 42 bases long and in frame from the first base. V is pruned by 4 bases and J by 1 base, leaving 1 base of the junction without a gene match. CDR1 and CDR2, per the germline V gene, are MNHEY and SVGEGT. TCRbeta CDR3 regions were amplified from genomic DNA using the immunoSEQ Assay, a bias-controlled multiplex PCR. As for the original processing: Within the assay, amplification of reference gene primers was used to estimate how many nucleated cells each sample contained. Sequence reads were collapsed and filtered to measure the absolute abundance of every unique TCRbeta CDR3 rearrangement. For each sample, productive Simpson clonality was calculated by taking the square root of Simpson's diversity index across productive rearrangements. Entries here come from immuneACCESS through TCRdb and include only in-frame sequences with V and J called. Some clones fail to appear in such tables; in the studies checked, an unresolved V gene covers under half of the shortfall, and the cause of the remainder is unknown. D and trimming come from the DNA, and the V and J calls and clone size come from that table. The sample table shows approximately 170,000 clones, and approximately 85% are seen once. The biggest ten clones account for about 1.2% of the sample.

The sample comprised peripheral blood. In this chain, TRBV6-2 or TRBV6-3 is recombined with TRBJ1-1, with 9 bases matching TRBD1. The TCR was taken from a man in his 60s who had recovered from COVID-19. The CDR3 protein sequence reads: CASSLGQGNTEAFF. The DNA sequence is given as TGTGCCAGCAGTTTGGGACAGGGGAACACTGAAGCTTTCTTT.